By share, the clone carrying this T cell receptor beta chain counts as medium-sized (0.01 to 0.1%). Semi-nested PCR with Nested Universal Primer A followed constant-region reverse priming of full-length variable regions. One entry per CDR3 protein, called by TCRdb with MiXCR from the 5' RACE reads. The sample yields 20,000 to 25,000 distinct CDR3 sequences, approximately 28% seen once. Naive CD4+ T cells were purified with Tregs depleted by CD25. The CDR3 is made up of 14 amino acids. CDR1 is MGHRA, CDR2 YSYEKL, per germline. The ends were cut back, 0 bases at V and 0 bases at J, with 6 bases in the middle.

Sequencing was carried out using tumor-infiltrating naive CD4+ T cells sorted from the breast tumor. The subset here: naive CD4+ T cells, CD4+CD45RA+CD25-. This sequence joins TRBV4-1 and TRBJ2-7; D remains unclear. The TCR was taken from a female donor with breast cancer. CDR3 residues: CASSQERSSYEQYF. CDR3 DNA: TGCGCCAGCAGCCAAGAGCGTAGCTCCTACGAGCAGTACTTC.